A selection of T cell receptor beta chains follows, all from one sample in a study of blood T cell repertoires in COVID-19. Assay used: immunoSEQ multiplex PCR; TCRdb lists only in-frame clones, some missing. This sample carries about 120,000 clones, roughly 89% of them seen once, and the ten largest clones take about 4.5%. The sample taken for sequencing was peripheral blood. The receptor set was obtained from a man aged 35 to 55 with acute or convalescent COVID-19. The CDR3 runs from the conserved cysteine through the conserved F or W. D genes are given only for firm matches. Size is stated for part of the rows, as once, few or many counts, or as a class when the clone is expanded.

D gene	clone size	J gene	V gene	CDR3 DNA	CDR3 protein
-	-	TRBJ2-1	TRBV12-5	TGTGCTAGTGGTCTAGACAGCTCCTACAATGAGCAGTTCTTC	CASGLDSSYNEQFF
-	-	TRBJ2-4	TRBV5-4	TGTGCCAGCAGCTCGAGACAGATTGCCAAAAACATTCAGTACTTC	CASSSRQIAKNIQYF
-	-	TRBJ1-3	TRBV13	TGTGCCAGCAGCTTACTAGGGGACTCAACCTCTGGAAACACCATATATTTT	CASSLLGDSTSGNTIYF
TRBD1	few	TRBJ1-1	TRBV5-1	TGCGCCAGCAGCTTGCGGCAGGGGGGTAGGAACACTGAAGCTTTCTTT	CASSLRQGGRNTEAFF
-	-	TRBJ1-3	TRBV12-5	TGTGCTAGTGGTTTCGAAGGGGATCCTCGCTCTGGAAACACCATATATTTT	CASGFEGDPRSGNTIYF
-	few	TRBJ2-7	TRBV2	TGTGCCAGCAGTGAAGCAGGGGGTCTTTCCTACGAGCAGTACTTC	CASSEAGGLSYEQYF
TRBD1	-	TRBJ1-6	TRBV6-5	TGTGCCAGCAGGGACAGGATTAATTCACCCCTCCACTTT	CASRDRINSPLHF
-	-	TRBJ1-1	TRBV6-1	TGTGCCAGCAGTGAGTTAGGAGGTTTGAACACTGAAGCTTTCTTT	CASSELGGLNTEAFF
-	-	TRBJ2-1	TRBV11-2	TGTGCCAGCAGCGCCGGACAATTACTCTACAATGAGCAGTTCTTC	CASSAGQLLYNEQFF
TRBD1	-	TRBJ2-5	TRBV18	TGTGCCAGCTCACGTGGACAGGGAGAGACCCAGTACTTC	CASSRGQGETQYF
TRBD1	-	TRBJ1-4	TRBV19	TGTGCCAGCAGGGACAGGGGCGAGTTGAAGGAAAAACTGTTTTTT	CASRDRGELKEKLFF
-	-	TRBJ2-3	TRBV11-1	TGTGCCAGCAGCTTTCCCCCGGCGGGGTCGGCAGATACGCAGTATTTT	CASSFPPAGSADTQYF
TRBD2	-	TRBJ2-3	TRBV5-4	TGTGCCAGCAGCTTGGAGGGACTAGCGGGAAAGGATACGCAGTATTTT	CASSLEGLAGKDTQYF
-	-	TRBJ1-5	TRBV30	TGTGCCTGGCAACACCACCGGTGGGGCGGCAATCAGCCCCAGCATTTT	CAWQHHRWGGNQPQHF
TRBD1	-	TRBJ1-2	TRBV5-1	TGCGCCAGCAGCGGACAGGGGAACTATGGCTACACCTTC	CASSGQGNYGYTF
TRBD1	-	TRBJ1-6	TRBV27	TGTGCCAGCACGTACAGGGGGCGTGGATTGATGTCACCCCTCCACTTT	CASTYRGRGLMSPLHF
-	-	TRBJ2-5	TRBV5-4	TGTGCCAGCAGCTTGGCCGGAGGCCAAGAGACCCAGTACTTC	CASSLAGGQETQYF
TRBD1	few	TRBJ1-6	TRBV11-2	TGTGCCAGCAGCTTAGGACAGGGCCTATCCCGGGGACCCCTCCACTTT	CASSLGQGLSRGPLHF
-	-	TRBJ1-5	TRBV4-1	TGCGCCAGCAGCCAAGATGGTGCAGGGGTCAATCAGCCCCAGCATTTT	CASSQDGAGVNQPQHF
-	-	TRBJ1-2	TRBV21-1	TGTGCCAGCAGCAAAAAGACAGGACCTTATGGCTACACCTTC	CASSKKTGPYGYTF
TRBD1	-	TRBJ1-5	TRBV19	TGTGCCAGTTCTACCGGGACAGGGAATCAGCCCCAGCATTTT	CASSTGTGNQPQHF
-	-	TRBJ1-1	TRBV27	TGTGCCAGCAGTTTATTACCAGGGGTGAACACTGAAGCTTTCTTT	CASSLLPGVNTEAFF
-	-	TRBJ2-2	TRBV25-1	TGTGCCAGCAGTGAAACCCGGGGGTGGAACACCGGGGAGCTGTTTTTT	CASSETRGWNTGELFF
TRBD2	-	TRBJ2-1	TRBV29-1	TGCAGCGTTGAAGCACGGACTAGCCTTTACAATGAGCAGTTCTTC	CSVEARTSLYNEQFF
TRBD1	-	TRBJ1-2	TRBV19	TGTGCCACCTCGAACGGGACAGATCGACGGGGTGGCTACACCTTC	CATSNGTDRRGGYTF
-	-	TRBJ1-2	TRBV20-1	TGCAGTGCTAGTATGAGTGCTAACTATGGCTACACCTTC	CSASMSANYGYTF
-	once	TRBJ1-5	TRBV7-9	TGTGCCAGCAGCCTAAATAGCAATCAGCCCCAGCATTTT	CASSLNSNQPQHF
-	-	TRBJ2-7	TRBV20-1	TGCAGTGCTAGAATCCTCTACGAGCAGTACTTC	CSARILYEQYF
-	-	TRBJ1-6	TRBV29-1	TGCAGCGTTCCGACAGGAGAAGGATTAAATTCACCCCTCCACTTT	CSVPTGEGLNSPLHF
-	-	TRBJ2-7	TRBV30	TGTGCCTGGAGTGCTGACAGTCCCGGGGAGCAGTACTTC	CAWSADSPGEQYF
TRBD1	-	TRBJ2-3	TRBV3-1/TRBV3-2	TGTGCCAGCAGCTTCCCGGGACAGGGCACAGATACGCAGTATTTT	CASSFPGQGTDTQYF
-	few	TRBJ1-2	TRBV10-3	TGTGCCATCAGTGAGTCGGGCAGGGTCGATGGCTACACCTTC	CAISESGRVDGYTF
-	-	TRBJ1-2	TRBV7-6	TGTGCCAGCAGCTTAGATCCCGGGTATGGCTACACCTTC	CASSLDPGYGYTF
-	-	TRBJ2-3	TRBV30	TGTGCCGGAAGAGTTAGACAAGGGGTAACAGATACGCAGTATTTT	CAGRVRQGVTDTQYF
TRBD1	once	TRBJ2-5	TRBV12-5	TGTGCTAGTGGTTTGGTTTTGACCCGGGACAGGGGGGAGACCCAGTACTTC	CASGLVLTRDRGETQYF
TRBD1	few	TRBJ1-2	TRBV6-5	TGTGCCAGCAGTTCCCTACCGGGACAGGGAAACTATGGCTACACCTTC	CASSSLPGQGNYGYTF
-	-	TRBJ2-2	TRBV2	TGTGCCAGCAAAGGGCCCTCGGGACTAAGAGGGGGAATGAACACCGGGGAGCTGTTTTTT	CASKGPSGLRGGMNTGELFF
TRBD2	-	TRBJ2-7	TRBV6-2/TRBV6-3	TGTGCCAGCAGGCCTGGACTAGCGGGACTTTACGAGCAGTACTTC	CASRPGLAGLYEQYF